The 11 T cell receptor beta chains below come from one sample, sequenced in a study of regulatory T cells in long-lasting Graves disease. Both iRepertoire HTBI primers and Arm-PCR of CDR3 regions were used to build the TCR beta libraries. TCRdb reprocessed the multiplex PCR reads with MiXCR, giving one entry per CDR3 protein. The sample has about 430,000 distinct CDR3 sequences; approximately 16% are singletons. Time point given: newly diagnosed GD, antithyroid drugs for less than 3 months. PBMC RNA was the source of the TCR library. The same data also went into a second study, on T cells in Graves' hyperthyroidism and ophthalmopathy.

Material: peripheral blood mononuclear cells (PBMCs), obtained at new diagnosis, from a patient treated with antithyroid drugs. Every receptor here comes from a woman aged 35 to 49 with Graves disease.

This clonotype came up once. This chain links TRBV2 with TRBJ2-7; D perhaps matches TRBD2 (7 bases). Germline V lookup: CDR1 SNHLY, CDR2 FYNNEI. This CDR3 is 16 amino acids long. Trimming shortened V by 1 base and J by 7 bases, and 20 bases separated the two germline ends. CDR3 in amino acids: CASSEGGREFPWEQYF. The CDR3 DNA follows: TGTGCCAGCAGTGAAGGGGGGCGGGAGTTCCCATGGGAGCAGTACTTC.

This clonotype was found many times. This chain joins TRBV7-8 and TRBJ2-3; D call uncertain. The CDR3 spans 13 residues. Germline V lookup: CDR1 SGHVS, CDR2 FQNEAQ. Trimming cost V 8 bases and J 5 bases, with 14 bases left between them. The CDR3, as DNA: TGTGCCAGCCAAGACTCCGGCGGAGATACGCAGTATTTT. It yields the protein CASQDSGGDTQYF.

The CDR3 is CASSLVWTSGRSPRGELFF. CDR3 DNA: TGTGCCAGCAGCTTAGTGTGGACTAGCGGTAGGAGCCCACGAGGGGAGCTGTTTTTT. The chain has TRBV7-2 and TRBJ2-2; TRBD2 matches 10 bases. CDR3 length equals 19 residues. V lost 1 base to trimming and J lost 8 bases; unmatched junction nucleotides: 16. Looked up from germline, CDR1 is SGHTA and CDR2 is FQGNSA.

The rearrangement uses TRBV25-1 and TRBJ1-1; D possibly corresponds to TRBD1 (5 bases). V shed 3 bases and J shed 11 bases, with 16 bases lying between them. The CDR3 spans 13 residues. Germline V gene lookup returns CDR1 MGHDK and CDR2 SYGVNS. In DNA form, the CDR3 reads TGTGCCAGCAGTGATCCCGGGACCGGGTATGCTTTCTTT. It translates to CASSDPGTGYAFF.

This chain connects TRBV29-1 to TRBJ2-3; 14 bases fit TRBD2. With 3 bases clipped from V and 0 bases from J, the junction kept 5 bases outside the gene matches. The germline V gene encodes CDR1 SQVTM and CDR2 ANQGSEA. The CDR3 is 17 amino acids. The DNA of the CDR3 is TGCAGCGTTGATGGGACTAGCGGGGGTAGTAGCACAGATACGCAGTATTTT. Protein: CSVDGTSGGSSTDTQYF.

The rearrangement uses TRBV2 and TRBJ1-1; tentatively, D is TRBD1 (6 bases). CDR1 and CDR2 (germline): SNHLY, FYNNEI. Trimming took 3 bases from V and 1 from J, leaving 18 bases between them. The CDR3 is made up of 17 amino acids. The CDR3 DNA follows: TGTGCCAGCAGTGAGTGGGGCGGGGGGCTATCGAACACTGAAGCTTTCTTT. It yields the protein CASSEWGGGLSNTEAFF. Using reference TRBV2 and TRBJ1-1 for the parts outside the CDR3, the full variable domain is EPEVTQTPSHQVTQMGQEVILRCVPISNHLYFYWYRQILGQKVEFLVSFYNNEISEKSEIFDDQFSVERPDGSNFTLKIRSTKLEDSAMYFCASSEWGGGLSNTEAFFGQGTRLTVV.

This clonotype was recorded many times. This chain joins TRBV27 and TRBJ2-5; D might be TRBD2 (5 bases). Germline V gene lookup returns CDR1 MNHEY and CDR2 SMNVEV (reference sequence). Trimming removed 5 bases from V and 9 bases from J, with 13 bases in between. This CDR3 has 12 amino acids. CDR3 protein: CASSEPRGAQYF. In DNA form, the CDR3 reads TGTGCCAGCAGTGAGCCCCGGGGAGCCCAGTACTTC.

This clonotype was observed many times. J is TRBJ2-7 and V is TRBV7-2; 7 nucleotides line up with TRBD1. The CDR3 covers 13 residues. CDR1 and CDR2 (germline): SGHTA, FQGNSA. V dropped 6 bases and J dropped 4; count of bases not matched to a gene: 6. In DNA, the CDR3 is TGTGCCAGCAGTAACGACAGGGTGTACGAGCAGTACTTC. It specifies CASSNDRVYEQYF.

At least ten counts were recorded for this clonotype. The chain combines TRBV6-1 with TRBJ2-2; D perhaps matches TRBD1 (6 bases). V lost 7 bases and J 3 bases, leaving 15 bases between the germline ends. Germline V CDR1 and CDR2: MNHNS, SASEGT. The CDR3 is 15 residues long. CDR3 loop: CASIQGIYDTGELFF. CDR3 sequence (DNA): TGTGCCAGCATCCAGGGGATTTACGACACCGGGGAGCTGTTTTTT.

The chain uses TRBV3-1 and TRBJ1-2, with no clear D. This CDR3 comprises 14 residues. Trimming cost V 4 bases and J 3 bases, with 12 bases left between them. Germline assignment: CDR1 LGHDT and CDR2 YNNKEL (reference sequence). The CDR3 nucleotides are TGTGCCAGCAGCCCCTCAGAGGGCGACTATGGCTACACCTTC. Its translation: CASSPSEGDYGYTF.

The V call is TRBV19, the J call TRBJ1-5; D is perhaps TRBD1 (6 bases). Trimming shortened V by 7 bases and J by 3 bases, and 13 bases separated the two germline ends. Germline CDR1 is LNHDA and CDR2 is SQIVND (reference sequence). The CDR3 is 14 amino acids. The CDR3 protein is CASTTGWANQPQHF. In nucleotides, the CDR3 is TGTGCCAGTACCACAGGGTGGGCCAATCAGCCCCAGCATTTT.